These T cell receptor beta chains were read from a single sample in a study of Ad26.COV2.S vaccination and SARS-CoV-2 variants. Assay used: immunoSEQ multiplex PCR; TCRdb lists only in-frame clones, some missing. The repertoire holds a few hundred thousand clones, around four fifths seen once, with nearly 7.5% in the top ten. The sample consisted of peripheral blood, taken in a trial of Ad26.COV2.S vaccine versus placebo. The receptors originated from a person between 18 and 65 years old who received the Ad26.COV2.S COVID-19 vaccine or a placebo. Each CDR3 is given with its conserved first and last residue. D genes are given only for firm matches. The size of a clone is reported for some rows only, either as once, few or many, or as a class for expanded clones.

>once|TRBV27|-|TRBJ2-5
TGTGCCAGCAGTTTATCGTGGGACACAGAGACCCAGTACTTC
CASSLSWDTETQYF
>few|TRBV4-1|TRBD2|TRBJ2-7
TGCGCCAGCAGCCAAGATGACGGGGGGGGCTACGAGCAGTACTTC
CASSQDDGGGYEQYF
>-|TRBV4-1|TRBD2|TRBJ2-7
TGCGCCAGCAGCCAACCTACTAGCGCGAGAAGCTCCTACGAGCAGTACTTC
CASSQPTSARSSYEQYF
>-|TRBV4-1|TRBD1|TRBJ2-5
TGCGCCAGCAGCCAGGACAGGGGGGGACAAGAGACCCAGTACTTC
CASSQDRGGQETQYF
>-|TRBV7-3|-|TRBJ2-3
TGTGCCAGCAGCTCCACCCCGACAGGCTTGGGGGCAGATACGCAGTATTTT
CASSSTPTGLGADTQYF
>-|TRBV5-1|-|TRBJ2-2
TGCGCCAGCAGCTTGAATCCTAACACCGGGGAGCTGTTTTTT
CASSLNPNTGELFF
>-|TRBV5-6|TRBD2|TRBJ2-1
TGTGCCAGCAGCTCCGGGACTAGCGGTTCCCCCTACAATGAGCAGTTCTTC
CASSSGTSGSPYNEQFF
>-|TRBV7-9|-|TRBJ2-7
TGTGCCAGCAGCAAGGGACGGCAAATCTACGAGCAGTACTTC
CASSKGRQIYEQYF
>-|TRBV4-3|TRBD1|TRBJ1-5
TGCGCCAGCAGCCCGAAGCTTTCGACAGGGGTAGGCAGCAATCAGCCCCAGCATTTT
CASSPKLSTGVGSNQPQHF
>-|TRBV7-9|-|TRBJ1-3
TGTGCCAGCAGCCGACTTAGGGGGGCTGGAAACACCATATATTTT
CASSRLRGAGNTIYF
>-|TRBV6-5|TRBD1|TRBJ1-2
TGTGCCAGCAGTTCGTCGACAGGGGACTATGGCTACACCTTC
CASSSSTGDYGYTF
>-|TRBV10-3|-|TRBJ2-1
TGTGCCATCAGTGAGTTTTCCGGGACGAACAATGAGCAGTTCTTC
CAISEFSGTNNEQFF
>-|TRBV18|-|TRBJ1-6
TGTGCCAGCTCACCAGAAGTCCGTGGGTGGGGCAATTCACCCCTCCACTTT
CASSPEVRGWGNSPLHF
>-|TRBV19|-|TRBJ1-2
TGTGCCAGTAGTATGGGTCCCGGGACTTGGGATGGCTACACCTTC
CASSMGPGTWDGYTF
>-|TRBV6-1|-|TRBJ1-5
TGTGCCAGCAGTGAGGGGTTAGTATCCTCGGGTCAGCCCCAGCATTTT
CASSEGLVSSGQPQHF
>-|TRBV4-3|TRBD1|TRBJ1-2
TGCGCCAGCAGCCCTGGACAGGGGGCTTGGGGCTACACCTTC
CASSPGQGAWGYTF
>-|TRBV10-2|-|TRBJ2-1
TGCGCCAGCAGTGAGTTGGGAGAGCCCGTCAATGAGCAGTTCTTC
CASSELGEPVNEQFF
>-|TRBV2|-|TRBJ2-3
TGTGCCAGCAGTGACTCTTCCCCTTGGGATACGCAGTATTTT
CASSDSSPWDTQYF
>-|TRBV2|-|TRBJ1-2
TGTGCCAGCGGCACGCACAGCCTCCCCTCCTATGGCTACACCTTC
CASGTHSLPSYGYTF
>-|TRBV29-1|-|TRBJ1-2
TGCAGCGTGCCCGGCGGGCAGATTAACTATGGCTACACCTTC
CSVPGGQINYGYTF
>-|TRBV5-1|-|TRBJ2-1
TGCGCCAGCAGCTTGGATTACGGGGAGCAGTTCTTC
CASSLDYGEQFF
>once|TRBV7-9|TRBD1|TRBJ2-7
TGTGCCAGTAGCCTACAGGGGGCTTTCTCCTACGAGCAGTACTTC
CASSLQGAFSYEQYF
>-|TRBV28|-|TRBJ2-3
TGTGCCAGCCTCCGGAGGTGGGAGGGCACAGATACGCAGTATTTT
CASLRRWEGTDTQYF
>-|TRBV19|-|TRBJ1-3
TGTGCCAGTAGGAGGGGTTCTGGAAACACCATATATTTT
CASRRGSGNTIYF
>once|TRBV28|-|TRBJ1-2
TGTGCCAGCAGTTTAAAGGGTTCAGGCTACACCTTC
CASSLKGSGYTF
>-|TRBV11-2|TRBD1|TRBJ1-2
TGTGCCAGCAGTCAGGGGGGTGGCTACACCTTC
CASSQGGGYTF
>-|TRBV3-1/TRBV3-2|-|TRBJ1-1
TGTGCCAGCAGCCCCTTGGGGGCGGTGGGGAACACTGAAGCTTTCTTT
CASSPLGAVGNTEAFF
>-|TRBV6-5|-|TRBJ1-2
TGTGCCAGCAGTTACTCGATTAACGCGCGGGGCTACACCTTC
CASSYSINARGYTF
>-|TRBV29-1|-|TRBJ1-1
TGCAGCGTTGTGGTCACTGAAGCTTTCTTT
CSVVVTEAFF
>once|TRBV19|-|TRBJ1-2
TGTGCCAGTACCTCGGGGGCTAACTATGGCTACACCTTC
CASTSGANYGYTF
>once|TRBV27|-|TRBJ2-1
TGTGCCAGCAGTTTCTCTTGGTCCTACAATGAGCAGTTCTTC
CASSFSWSYNEQFF
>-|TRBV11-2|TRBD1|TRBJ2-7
TGTGCCAGCAGCGTTTGGGACAGGGGGCACGAGCAGTACTTC
CASSVWDRGHEQYF
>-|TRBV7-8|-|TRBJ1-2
TGTGCCAGCAGCTTAGCAAGGGGATCTGGCTACACCTTC
CASSLARGSGYTF
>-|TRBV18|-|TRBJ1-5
TGTGCCAGCTCATCAAGCCGAAAAGATCAGCCCCAGCATTTT
CASSSSRKDQPQHF
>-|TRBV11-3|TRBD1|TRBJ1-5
TGTGCCAAATCTCGGGACAGATATTTAGGTAGCAATCAGCCCCAGCATTTT
CAKSRDRYLGSNQPQHF
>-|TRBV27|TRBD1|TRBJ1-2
TGTGCCAGCAGTATGACAGGGGACTATGGCTACACCTTC
CASSMTGDYGYTF
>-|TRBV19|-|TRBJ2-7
TGTGCCAGTAGTCCTGGGGGGAACCCCTACGAGCAGTACTTC
CASSPGGNPYEQYF
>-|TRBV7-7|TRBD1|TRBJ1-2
TGTGCCAGCAGCGCTTCCGGGACAGAAGTCTATGGCTACACCTTC
CASSASGTEVYGYTF
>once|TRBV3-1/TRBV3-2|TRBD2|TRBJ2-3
TGTGCCAGCAGCCTTCAAGCGGGGGGGCAAGATACGCAGTATTTT
CASSLQAGGQDTQYF
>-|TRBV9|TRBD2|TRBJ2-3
TGTGCCAGCAGCGAGGGACTAAGACCACATACGCAGTATTTT
CASSEGLRPHTQYF
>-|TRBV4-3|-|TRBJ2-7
TGCGCCAGCAGCCAAGATGAGGGAGCAGAAGCCTACGAGCAGTACTTC
CASSQDEGAEAYEQYF
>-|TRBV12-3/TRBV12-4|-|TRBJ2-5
TGTGCCAGCAAGGGGGGATGGCGAGAGACCCAGTACTTC
CASKGGWRETQYF
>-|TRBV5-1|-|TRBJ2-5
TGCGCCAGCAGCTTGTCACCGGGGGCTCAAGGGACCCAGTACTTC
CASSLSPGAQGTQYF
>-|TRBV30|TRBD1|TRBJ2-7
TGTGCCTGGAGAAAACGAACACAGGGGGTGTACGAGCAGTACTTC
CAWRKRTQGVYEQYF